Each of the 26 T cell receptor beta chains below was sequenced from the same sample in a study of shared clonotypes between healthy human individuals. The repertoire was sequenced with immunoSEQ multiplex PCR; TCRdb's copy has only in-frame clones and lacks some. The table lists approximately 2,000,000 clones, around 95% of them singletons, with about 1.6% in the top ten. Terminally differentiated effector memory CD45RA+ cells were excluded from the naive CD8 cells, which were CD45RO-negative and positively selected for CCR7. Sequenced sample: naive CD8+ T cells from PBMCs. The source is a young man in good health. Some clones in this sample may be carry-over from other donors' samples.

About this clone: Other DNA sequences within the sample encode an identical CDR3. The rearrangement joins TRBV9 to TRBJ2-1, with TRBD1 matching over 7 bases. The CDR3 length is 14 residues. Trimming took 3 bases from V and 3 from J; bases not matched to a gene: 3. From germline, CDR1 is SGDLS and CDR2 YYNGEE. The CDR3 spells CASSAGTDYNEQFF. For the CDR3, the DNA is TGTGCCAGCAGCGCCGGGACAGACTACAATGAGCAGTTCTTC. The full variable domain, its missing parts supplied by reference TRBV9 and TRBJ2-1, is DSGVTQTPKHLITATGQRVTLRCSPRSGDLSVYWYQQSLDQGLQFLIQYYNGEERAKGNILERFSAQQFPDLHSELNLSSLELGDSALYFCASSAGTDYNEQFFGPGTRLTVL.

The V gene is TRBV6-5, the J gene TRBJ2-7; D perhaps matches TRBD1 (6 bases). Germline V CDR1 and CDR2: MNHEY, SVGAGI. V gave up 6 bases and J gave up 2 bases, with 17 bases separating them. The CDR3 extends over 15 amino acids. The CDR3 nucleotides read TGTGCCAGCAGACCCAAAACAGGGAAAACCTACGAGCAGTACTTC. This codes for CASRPKTGKTYEQYF.

About this clone: Other DNA sequences of this sample code for an identical CDR3. V gene TRBV27 combines with J gene TRBJ2-3; D is uncertain. The germline CDR1 and CDR2 sequences are MNHEY and SMNVEV (reference sequence). V was clipped by 3 bases and J by 0 bases, with 7 bases between them. CDR3 length: 14 amino acids. CDR3 residues: CASSFVGSTDTQYF. The CDR3 DNA is TGTGCCAGCAGTTTTGTCGGGAGCACAGATACGCAGTATTTT.

This chain joins TRBV28 and TRBJ2-7, with 7 bases that match TRBD2. V lost 3 bases and J lost 2; bases outside the gene matches: 10. The germline gives CDR1 MDHEN, CDR2 SYDVKM. The CDR3 runs 16 residues. CDR3 in DNA: TGTGCCAGCAGTTTCCCGTCGGCTAGCGGACCCTACGAGCAGTACTTC. Translation: CASSFPSASGPYEQYF.

This chain joins TRBV10-1 and TRBJ2-1; D remains ambiguous. The CDR3 loop spans 14 amino acids. Germline V gene data show CDR1 as WNHNN and CDR2 as SYGVQD (reference sequence). V was pared by 2 bases and J by 10 bases, with 15 bases between. CDR3 sequence: CASSEEISSQEQFF. The DNA for the CDR3 is TGCGCCAGCAGTGAGGAGATTTCGAGCCAAGAGCAGTTCTTC.

The V call is TRBV5-1, the J call TRBJ2-7, with a tentative D call TRBD2 (5 bases). The V gene's germline CDR1 is SGHRS and CDR2 YFSETQ. This CDR3 spans 15 amino acids. V was trimmed by 4 bases and J by 1 base, leaving 15 bases between them. The DNA for the CDR3 is TGCGCCAGCAGCCTTGGGCCTCGCGGGTCCTACGAGCAGTACTTC. Amino acid sequence: CASSLGPRGSYEQYF.

This clone was seen a handful of times. This chain links TRBV27 with TRBJ1-5, with TRBD1 matching over 7 bases. The V gene's germline CDR1 is MNHEY and CDR2 SMNVEV (reference sequence). The CDR3 is 13 amino acids. V was clipped by 6 bases and J by 7 bases; unmatched bases: 6. DNA for the CDR3: TGTGCCAGCAGCCCAGGGGGGAAACAGCCCCAGCATTTT. This encodes CASSPGGKQPQHF.

The chain joins TRBV11-2 to TRBJ2-1; TRBD2 aligns across 9 bases. This CDR3 region has 15 residues. Germline lookup yields CDR1 SGHAT and CDR2 FQNNGV. J lost 7 bases, V lost 2 bases, and 6 bases had no gene match. In DNA form, the CDR3 reads TGTGCCAGCAGCTTATTTAGCGGGAGCGGGAATGAGCAGTTCTTC. It yields the protein CASSLFSGSGNEQFF.

This chain links TRBV6-6 with TRBJ2-5; no reliable D call. The CDR3 totals 15 residues. The V and J ends lost 2 bases and 13 bases respectively, with 23 bases between them. The V gene's germline CDR1 is MNHNY and CDR2 SVGAGI (reference sequence). The CDR3 is CASSYAAPSVALLYF. The CDR3 DNA follows: TGTGCCAGCAGTTACGCAGCCCCCTCGGTAGCCTTGCTGTACTTC.

The rearrangement links TRBV7-9 to TRBJ2-7; a weak D match, TRBD2 (6 bases). The CDR3 length is 14 residues. The V end was cut by 2 bases, the J end by 5 bases, with 13 bases between. Germline CDR1 reads SEHNR; CDR2 reads FQNEAQ (reference sequence). CDR3 residues: CASSLRDGLNEQYF. The DNA for the CDR3 is TGTGCCAGCAGCTTAAGGGACGGACTAAACGAGCAGTACTTC.

This sequence joins TRBV19 and TRBJ1-4; D is possibly TRBD1 (5 bases). V lost 1 base, J lost 12 bases, and 9 bases lay in between. The V gene's germline CDR1 is LNHDA and CDR2 SQIVND (reference sequence). CDR3 size: 12 residues. The CDR3 here is CASSIVGVELFF. The CDR3, as DNA: TGTGCCAGTAGTATAGTAGGGGTGGAACTGTTTTTT.

The chain links TRBV9 to TRBJ2-7, with D unclear. Germline V gene data show CDR1 as SGDLS and CDR2 as YYNGEE. With 4 bases removed from V and 1 base from J, the gap between germline ends came to 12 bases. The CDR3 contains 14 residues. CDR3 residues: CASSRERVSYEQYF. CDR3 nucleotides: TGTGCCAGCAGCCGTGAGCGCGTTTCCTACGAGCAGTACTTC.

The chain is built from TRBV7-6 and TRBJ2-7, with D unclear. V dropped 4 bases and J dropped 2 bases, with 9 bases sitting between them. The CDR3 extends over 13 amino acids. Looked up from germline, CDR1 is SGHVS and CDR2 is FNYEAQ. The CDR3 loop is CASSSTPTYEQYF. The CDR3 coding sequence is TGTGCCAGCAGCTCAACACCTACCTACGAGCAGTACTTC.

The chain has TRBV7-5 and TRBJ2-1. TRBV7-5 is flagged as a pseudogene. CDR3 length: 10 residues. This CDR3 is CVRSPPEQFF. The CDR3 region has the DNA TGTGTCAGAAGCCCCCCCGAGCAGTTCTTC.

This chain uses TRBV28 with TRBJ2-7; D may correspond to TRBD1 or TRBD2 (5 bases each). CDR3 size: 13 residues. Germline V lookup: CDR1 MDHEN, CDR2 SYDVKM. Trimming pared 7 bases from V and 7 bases from J, leaving 17 bases between. As DNA, the CDR3 is TGTGCCAGCACCCCGGGGCTGTCGAGGGAGCAGTACTTC. Protein: CASTPGLSREQYF.

The rearrangement links TRBV5-1 to TRBJ2-1; perhaps TRBD2 as D (5 bases). Trimming took 6 bases from V and 5 from J, leaving 9 bases between them. CDR1 is SGHRS and CDR2 is YFSETQ in the germline V gene. There are 12 residues in the CDR3. The CDR3 bases are TGCGCCAGCATGCAGCGGAACAATGAGCAGTTCTTC. Translated: CASMQRNNEQFF.

The CDR3 loop reads CASSLLPAYNEQFF. The CDR3, as DNA: TGTGCCAGCAGTTTATTGCCGGCGTACAATGAGCAGTTCTTC. This sequence joins TRBV27 and TRBJ2-1; D uncertain. This CDR3 comprises 14 residues. The germline V and J ends were trimmed by 1 base and 4 bases, with 8 bases remaining between them. Germline V gives CDR1 MNHEY, CDR2 SMNVEV (reference sequence).

In its sample, this clone was seen once. The chain employs TRBV19 and TRBJ2-2, with 9 bases that match TRBD1. Germline CDR1 LNHDA, CDR2 SQIVND (reference sequence). The CDR3 length is 16 residues. The trim removed 6 bases at V and 6 bases at J, leaving 11 bases unmatched. CDR3: CASSPTGGAKAGELFF. The CDR3 DNA is TGTGCCAGTAGCCCAACAGGGGGCGCAAAGGCCGGGGAGCTGTTTTTT.

The chain couples TRBV9 to TRBJ1-3, with a weak D call TRBD1 (5 bases). Trimming took 7 bases from V and 0 from J, leaving 11 bases between them. The length of the CDR3 is 14 residues. Germline values: CDR1 SGDLS, CDR2 YYNGEE. The CDR3 nucleotides read TGTGCCAGCCAAGACAGTTTCTCTGGAAACACCATATATTTT. This translates into CASQDSFSGNTIYF. Looking up the rest from reference TRBV9 and TRBJ1-3 gives the full variable domain: DSGVTQTPKHLITATGQRVTLRCSPRSGDLSVYWYQQSLDQGLQFLIQYYNGEERAKGNILERFSAQQFPDLHSELNLSSLELGDSALYFCASQDSFSGNTIYFGEGSWLTVV.

The chain couples TRBV7-6 to TRBJ2-2, with D possibly TRBD2 on 6 matching bases. Trimming pared 1 base from V and 6 bases from J, leaving 18 bases between. The CDR3 length is 17 residues. Germline lookup yields CDR1 SGHVS and CDR2 FNYEAQ. The CDR3 is CASSLGGDGELAGELFF. As DNA, the CDR3 is TGTGCCAGCAGCTTAGGGGGGGATGGGGAGCTCGCCGGGGAGCTGTTTTTT. The variable domain in full, with the rest retrieved from reference TRBV7-6 and TRBJ2-2, is GAGVSQSPRYKVTKRGQDVALRCDPISGHVSLYWYRQALGQGPEFLTYFNYEAQQDKSGLPNDRFSAERPEGSISTLTIQRTEQRDSAMYRCASSLGGDGELAGELFFGEGSRLTVL.

The chain is built from TRBV2 and TRBJ1-2; D is unresolved. Trimming left V 7 bases short and J 6 bases short, with 15 bases between. The CDR3 covers 13 residues. Germline CDR1 reads SNHLY; CDR2 reads FYNNEI. CDR3 in amino acids: CASNRAGVDGYTF. The CDR3 region has the DNA TGTGCCAGCAATCGGGCCGGGGTGGATGGCTACACCTTC.

With respect to this clone: The sample contains more than one DNA sequence encoding this CDR3. The rearrangement links TRBV6-5 to TRBJ2-7, with 11 bases aligning to TRBD2. The CDR3 length is 15 residues. The V gene's germline CDR1 is MNHEY and CDR2 SVGAGI. The V and J ends lost 0 bases and 2 bases, in that order; junction bases with no gene match: 0. The CDR3 coding sequence is TGTGCCAGCAGTTACTCACTAGCGGGAGCCTACGAGCAGTACTTC. It specifies CASSYSLAGAYEQYF.

A note on this clone: Other DNA sequences in the same sample also yield this CDR3. This rearrangement joins TRBV10-3 to TRBJ2-7, with 11 bases identical to TRBD1. Germline V lookup: CDR1 ENHRY, CDR2 SYGVKD. V trimming: 2 bases; J trimming: 2 bases; junction bases outside the gene matches: 2. The CDR3 is made up of 15 amino acids. CDR3 nucleotides: TGTGCCATCAGTGAGCCGGGACAGGGGGCCTACGAGCAGTACTTC. It yields the protein CAISEPGQGAYEQYF.

The CDR3 nucleotides read TGTGCCAGCAGCCCGCTAGCGGGAGGGCCGGGGAATGAGCAGTTCTTC. This codes for CASSPLAGGPGNEQFF. The chain combines TRBV7-9 with TRBJ2-1, with 12 nucleotides matching TRBD2. The CDR3 is 16 residues long. After removal of 5 bases from V and 7 bases from J, the junction contained 9 bases not matched to a gene. Germline lookup yields CDR1 SEHNR and CDR2 FQNEAQ (reference sequence). Using reference TRBV7-9 and TRBJ2-1 for the parts outside the CDR3, the full variable domain is DTGVSQNPRHKITKRGQNVTFRCDPISEHNRLYWYRQTLGQGPEFLTYFQNEAQLEKSRLLSDRFSAERPKGSFSTLEIQRTEQGDSAMYLCASSPLAGGPGNEQFFGPGTRLTVL.

The chain uses TRBV28 and TRBJ2-7, with D perhaps TRBD1 (6 bases). This CDR3 spans 16 amino acids. Germline CDR1 is MDHEN and CDR2 is SYDVKM. V lost 4 bases and J lost 2, with 18 bases in between. The CDR3 loop reads CASSSAKETGAYEQYF. The CDR3 DNA is TGTGCCAGCAGTTCTGCCAAAGAGACAGGAGCCTACGAGCAGTACTTC.

This chain joins TRBV16 and TRBJ2-7, with 7 bases that match TRBD1. Germline lookup yields CDR1 KGHSY and CDR2 FQNENV. The J segment lost 4 bases and the V segment lost 0 bases, leaving 6 bases of the junction unmatched. The CDR3 totals 15 residues. In nucleotides, the CDR3 is TGTGCCAGCAGCCAATCCGTGACAGGGAAATACGAGCAGTACTTC. Translated: CASSQSVTGKYEQYF.